The 17 T cell receptor beta chains below were found in one sample sequenced in a study of cytomegalovirus exposure and HLA in healthy donors. PCR involved 60 Vbeta and 13 Jbeta primers. Sequencing used immunoSEQ multiplex PCR; TCRdb keeps in-frame clones, though not all of them. The sample yields tens of thousands of clones, approximately 70% seen once. Sequencing was performed on PBMCs. These TCRs come from a man in his thirties or forties in good health and CMV-seronegative.

The chain recombines TRBV6-1 with TRBJ1-2, with a weak D call TRBD1 (6 bases). The V end lost 9 bases, the J end lost 5 bases, and 22 bases lay between the germline ends. CDR1 and CDR2 from the germline V gene are MNHNS and SASEGT. This CDR3 region has 15 residues. CDR3: CASNLGPGHEYGYTF. The CDR3, as DNA: TGTGCCAGTAACCTTGGACCGGGACACGAATATGGCTACACCTTC.

This rearrangement joins TRBV27 to TRBJ1-4; no clear D. The germline V gene encodes CDR1 MNHEY and CDR2 SMNVEV (reference sequence). CDR3 length: 13 residues. Trimming removed 5 bases at V and 5 bases at J, with 9 bases between. The CDR3 DNA sequence: TGTGCCAGCAGTGGAGAACTGAATGAAAAACTGTTTTTT. It encodes CASSGELNEKLFF.

This sequence joins TRBV29-1 and TRBJ2-3; TRBD2 is a possible D gene (6 bases). The ends were cut back, 5 bases at V and 9 bases at J, with 21 bases in the middle. The CDR3 runs 14 residues. Germline V lookup: CDR1 SQVTM, CDR2 ANQGSEA. CDR3 coding DNA: TGCAGCGTTAGCGGGCAGGACGGCCACTCCACGCAGTATTTT. Translation: CSVSGQDGHSTQYF.

The chain recombines TRBV27 with TRBJ2-7, with a possible D match to TRBD2 (6 bases). Germline loops: CDR1 MNHEY, CDR2 SMNVEV (reference sequence). The CDR3 runs to 11 residues. The V end lost 7 bases, the J end lost 5 bases, and 9 bases lay between the germline ends. CDR3 bases: TGTGCCAGCATCCGCGGGGACGAGCAGTACTTC. Translation: CASIRGDEQYF.

The gene calls are TRBV6-4 and TRBJ1-1, with a weak D call TRBD1 (5 bases). This CDR3 is built from 14 residues. Deletions cut 2 bases from V and 7 bases from J, with 14 bases between. Per germline, CDR1 MRHNA and CDR2 SNTAGT. CDR3 sequence reads: CASSDDDSPNEAFF. Here the CDR3 DNA reads TGTGCCAGCAGTGACGACGACAGCCCCAATGAAGCTTTCTTT.

In this sample, this clone turned up a few times. The gene calls are TRBV7-2 and TRBJ2-2; a weak D match, TRBD2 (7 bases). The CDR3 covers 15 residues. The V and J ends lost 4 bases and 6 bases respectively, with 15 bases between them. CDR1 is SGHTA and CDR2 is FQGNSA in the germline V gene. CDR3 in amino acids: CASSSRGGMAGELFF. DNA for the CDR3: TGTGCCAGCAGCTCGAGGGGGGGGATGGCCGGGGAGCTGTTTTTT.

The chain combines TRBV27 with TRBJ2-3; 8 positions match TRBD2. The CDR3 contains 16 residues. Germline V lookup: CDR1 MNHEY, CDR2 SMNVEV (reference sequence). V shed 2 bases and J 2 bases; nucleotides not matched to a gene: 6. In DNA, the CDR3 is TGTGCCAGCAGTTTAGGGACTAGTAGTGCCACAGATACGCAGTATTTT. Translated: CASSLGTSSATDTQYF.

CDR3 in amino acids: CASSISTAYYEQYF. CDR3 DNA: TGTGCCAGTAGTATTAGTACAGCCTACTACGAGCAGTACTTC. The chain links TRBV19 to TRBJ2-7; D is ambiguous. Germline CDR1 and CDR2: LNHDA and SQIVND (reference sequence). CDR3 length equals 14 residues. Trimming shortened V by 3 bases and J by 3 bases, and 12 bases separated the two germline ends.

This rearrangement joins TRBV7-9 to TRBJ1-5; TRBD1 aligns across 10 bases. In germline, CDR1 is SEHNR, CDR2 FQNEAQ (reference sequence). The trim removed 3 bases at V and 9 bases at J, leaving 14 bases unmatched. The CDR3 length is 17 residues. CDR3 sequence reads: CASSFAGTGDGVGPQHF. For the CDR3, the DNA is TGTGCCAGCAGCTTCGCCGGGACAGGGGACGGGGTCGGGCCCCAGCATTTT.

This chain uses TRBV18 with TRBJ2-6, with a tentative D call TRBD2 (6 bases). V gave up 2 bases and J gave up 2 bases, with 16 bases separating them. The CDR3 is 18 amino acids. The V gene's germline CDR1 is KGHSH and CDR2 LQKENI. The CDR3 spells CASSPSPWDSPGANVLTF. The CDR3 DNA is TGTGCCAGCTCACCATCTCCATGGGACTCTCCTGGGGCCAACGTCCTGACTTTC.

The chain is built from TRBV27 and TRBJ2-2, with D perhaps matching TRBD2 (7 bases). The CDR3 sequence is 15 residues long. Germline-derived CDR1 and CDR2 are MNHEY and SMNVEV (reference sequence). The V end lost 4 bases, the J end lost 4 bases, and 13 bases lay between the germline ends. CDR3 DNA: TGTGCCAGCAGTTCCTGGGAGGGGGGCACCGGGGAGCTGTTTTTT. Translated: CASSSWEGGTGELFF.

V usage is TRBV29-1 and J usage is TRBJ1-4; no firm D call. Trimming pared 0 bases from V and 10 bases from J, leaving 18 bases between. The CDR3 is 15 amino acids. The germline gives CDR1 SQVTM, CDR2 ANQGSEA. The CDR3 nucleotides are TGCAGCGTTGAAGATCGACACTCCGAGGGCTTAAAACTGTTTTTT. Protein: CSVEDRHSEGLKLFF.

The chain has TRBV5-1 and TRBJ1-2; 7 bases match TRBD1. This CDR3 is built from 15 residues. Germline assignment: CDR1 SGHRS and CDR2 YFSETQ. V lost 0 bases, J lost 4 bases, and 6 bases stayed unmatched. The CDR3 DNA reads TGCGCCAGCAGCTTGGGAGGGGGCGGCCCCTATGGCTACACCTTC. This encodes CASSLGGGGPYGYTF.

This rearrangement joins TRBV5-4 to TRBJ2-7; TRBD2 matches at 7 bases. The CDR3 is 14 residues long. J was trimmed by 2 bases and V by 6 bases; bases with no gene match: 8. The germline V gene has CDR1 SGHNT and CDR2 YYREEE (reference sequence). Written as DNA, the CDR3 is TGTGCCAGCACCTCTTGGGGGGGAGCCTACGAGCAGTACTTC. Translating gives CASTSWGGAYEQYF.

The V gene is TRBV29-1, the J gene TRBJ2-7; 8 nucleotides match TRBD2. Trimming removed 6 bases from V and 4 bases from J; junction bases left unmatched: 11. Germline V gene lookup returns CDR1 SQVTM and CDR2 ANQGSEA. This CDR3 contains 14 residues. The CDR3 sequence: CSVQSSGGPYEQYF. DNA of the CDR3: TGCAGCGTCCAAAGCTCGGGGGGGCCTTACGAGCAGTACTTC.

The chain joins TRBV7-8 to TRBJ1-3; D possibly corresponds to TRBD1 (6 bases). CDR3 length: 14 residues. The germline V gene encodes CDR1 SGHVS and CDR2 FQNEAQ. Trimming stripped 5 bases from V and 2 bases from J, with 10 bases between. The DNA of the CDR3 is TGTGCCAGCAGCCAGGGGACGGCTGGAAACACCATATATTTT. Encoded protein: CASSQGTAGNTIYF.

V usage is TRBV2 and J usage is TRBJ2-3; TRBD2 matches at 14 bases. Germline V CDR1 and CDR2: SNHLY, FYNNEI. This CDR3 contains 18 residues. V shed 6 bases, J shed 1 base, and the junction held 9 bases outside the gene matches. CDR3 protein: CASRRTSGGPSGTDTQYF. CDR3 nucleotide sequence: TGTGCCAGCAGGAGGACTAGCGGGGGGCCCTCGGGCACAGATACGCAGTATTTT.